Listed here are 3 T cell receptor beta chains from one sample, sequenced in a study of T cells in women clearing cervical HPV infection. The repertoire was sequenced with immunoSEQ multiplex PCR; TCRdb's copy has only in-frame clones and lacks some. The sample holds fewer than 25,000 clones. The source material was blood buffy coat. Receptor source: a woman aged 18 to 75 with a cervical HPV16 infection that either progressed to CIN3+ or cleared (not recorded which).

Worth noting for this clone: The read is 3 residues too short to cover the CDR3 end, so that end is filled in from the germline J gene. The J gene is TRBJ2-7, the V gene TRBV6-1; the D gene is possibly TRBD1 (6 bases). V shed 0 bases and J shed 0 bases, with 9 bases lying between them. This CDR3 is built from 15 residues. Germline V gene sequence: CDR1 MNHNS, CDR2 SASEGT. The part of the CDR3 DNA that was read is TGTGCCAGCAGTGAAGCTGGGACAAGCTCCTACGAG. Amino acids: CASSEAGTSSYE. The full CDR3 protein reads CASSEAGTSSYEQYF.

A remark on this clone: Read sequence stops 3 residues before the CDR3 end, and the germline J gene provides the missing end. The chain is built from TRBV7-3 and TRBJ2-1, with 9 bases matching TRBD1. The CDR3 totals 16 residues. Unmatched junction bases numbered 6, after V lost 0 bases and J lost 6 bases. The V gene's germline CDR1 is SGHTA and CDR2 FQGTGA. Here the CDR3 reads CASSLTGGQGFNEQFF. The CDR3 bases that were read are TGTGCCAGCAGCTTAACGGGGGGACAGGGATTCAATGAG.

A word on this clone: The read is 3 residues too short to cover the CDR3 end, so that end is filled in from the germline J gene. This chain connects TRBV5-1 to TRBJ1-4, with a tentative D call TRBD1 (6 bases). The CDR3 spans 13 residues. V was cut by 4 bases and J by 8 bases, with 12 bases left in between. Looked up from germline, CDR1 is SGHRS and CDR2 is YFSETQ. Partial CDR3 DNA: TGCGCCAGCAGCCCACAGGACAGAGAAAAA. Translating gives CASSPQDREK. The complete CDR3 reads CASSPQDREKLFF.